The 17 T cell receptor beta chains reported below all come from one sample, sequenced in a study of T-cell memory formation after mild COVID-19. TCRdb redid the calling of the 5' RACE reads with MiXCR, one entry per CDR3 protein. Of 85,000 to 130,000 distinct CDR3 sequences in the sample, 9.5% to 15% are singletons; the top ten hold around 25%. The specimen sequenced was PBMCs or a T cell subset sorted from them (not recorded which). The source is an adult woman who had mild COVID-19 (a few samples of this study predate the infection). Cell type and time point are not known.

This clonotype was seen more than once but under ten times. The rearrangement joins TRBV4-1 to TRBJ2-3; 12 bases map to TRBD2. The CDR3 is 20 amino acids. V gave up 0 bases and J gave up 0 bases; unmatched junction bases: 10. The germline CDR1 and CDR2 sequences are MGHRA and YSYEKL. The CDR3 nucleotides are TGCGCCAGCAGCCAAGAACCCCTAGCGGGGGGGCGTTCGAGCACAGATACGCAGTATTTT. Residues: CASSQEPLAGGRSSTDTQYF.

The rearrangement uses TRBV15 and TRBJ2-4, with D maybe TRBD2 (5 bases). Germline assignment: CDR1 LNHNV and CDR2 YYDKDF (reference sequence). This CDR3 has 13 residues. V was trimmed by 7 bases and J by 8 bases, leaving 15 bases between them. The CDR3 DNA sequence: TGTGCCACCACGGACCGGGCGGAGGACATTCAGTACTTC. It codes for CATTDRAEDIQYF. Using reference TRBV15 and TRBJ2-4 for the parts outside the CDR3, the full variable domain is DAMVIQNPRYQVTQFGKPVTLSCSQTLNHNVMYWYQQKSSQAPKLLFHYYDKDFNNEADTPDNFQSRRPNTSFCFLDIRSPGLGDTAMYLCATTDRAEDIQYFGAGTRLSVL.

This clonotype was seen at least ten times. The chain links TRBV2 to TRBJ2-3; D gene uncertain. The V end was cut by 7 bases, the J end by 0 bases, with 5 bases between. This CDR3 has 12 residues. CDR1 SNHLY and CDR2 FYNNEI come from the germline V gene. CDR3 bases: TGTGCCAGCATCGCCAGCACAGATACGCAGTATTTT. Amino acids: CASIASTDTQYF.

This clonotype was counted a few times. The chain uses TRBV20-1 and TRBJ2-7; 9 bases map to TRBD2. The CDR3 contains 16 residues. Per the germline V gene, CDR1 is DFQATT and CDR2 is SNEGSKA (reference sequence). The ends lost 0 bases at V and 0 bases at J; junction bases unmatched: 6. CDR3 nucleotides: TGCAGTGCTAGAGATTCGCTAGCGGGGTTCTCCTACGAGCAGTACTTC. The encoded protein is CSARDSLAGFSYEQYF.

This chain joins TRBV6-5 and TRBJ1-3; no firm D call. Germline CDR1 MNHEY, CDR2 SVGAGI. The CDR3 extends over 15 amino acids. Between the trimmed V and J ends, which lost 2 bases and 0 bases, there was a span of 8 bases. The CDR3 loop is CASSYGLSSGNTIYF. DNA of the CDR3: TGTGCCAGCAGTTACGGATTAAGCTCTGGAAACACCATATATTTT.

This sequence joins TRBV29-1 and TRBJ1-2; D is unclear. Trimming shortened V by 6 bases and J by 4 bases, and 9 bases separated the two germline ends. The CDR3 has 11 amino acids. Germline CDR1 is SQVTM and CDR2 is ANQGSEA. CDR3: CSVPETYGYTF. The CDR3 DNA sequence: TGCAGCGTACCAGAAACCTATGGCTACACCTTC.

The rearrangement links TRBV27 to TRBJ2-1; TRBD1 matches 7 bases. Per the germline V gene, CDR1 is MNHEY and CDR2 is SMNVEV (reference sequence). The CDR3 is made up of 15 amino acids. V dropped 8 bases and J dropped 4; count of bases not matched to a gene: 11. In DNA, the CDR3 is TGTGCCAGCGCTGGGACAGTTCTACCTTACAATGAGCAGTTCTTC. The encoded protein is CASAGTVLPYNEQFF.

This clonotype came up many times. The chain has TRBV6-5 and TRBJ2-3, with a tentative D call TRBD1 (5 bases). CDR1 and CDR2 (germline): MNHEY, SVGAGI. This CDR3 has 15 residues. With 2 bases removed from V and 0 bases from J, the gap between germline ends came to 9 bases. The CDR3 loop reads CASSYTTASTDTQYF. The CDR3 DNA follows: TGTGCCAGCAGTTACACGACAGCCAGCACAGATACGCAGTATTTT.

This clonotype appeared a few times. The chain is built from TRBV30 and TRBJ2-7; TRBD2 aligns across 8 bases. The CDR3 extends over 13 amino acids. The J segment lost 2 bases and the V segment lost 1 base, leaving 1 base of the junction unmatched. The germline V gene has CDR1 GTSNPN and CDR2 SVGIG (reference sequence). The CDR3 here is CAWSAGGPYEQYF. DNA for the CDR3: TGTGCCTGGAGTGCGGGGGGGCCCTACGAGCAGTACTTC.

This sequence joins TRBV7-2 and TRBJ2-7; the match to TRBD2 covers 9 bases. The CDR3 runs to 14 residues. Per germline, CDR1 SGHTA and CDR2 FQGNSA. V dropped 6 bases and J dropped 3; count of bases not matched to a gene: 6. CDR3 coding DNA: TGTGCCAGCAGTGTAATTAGCGGGAGCTACGAGCAGTACTTC. As protein: CASSVISGSYEQYF. The variable domain in full, completed from reference TRBV7-2 and TRBJ2-7, reads GAGVSQSPSNKVTEKGKDVELRCDPISGHTALYWYRQSLGQGLEFLIYFQGNSAPDKSGLPSDRFSAERTGGSVSTLTIQRTQQEDSAVYLCASSVISGSYEQYFGPGTRLTVT.

V gene TRBV20-1 combines with J gene TRBJ2-7; the match to TRBD2 covers 8 bases. J lost 7 bases, V lost 2 bases, and 10 bases had no gene match. The length of the CDR3 is 14 residues. The germline gives CDR1 DFQATT, CDR2 SNEGSKA (reference sequence). This chain's CDR3 is CSARMSGGRREQYF. The CDR3 DNA reads TGCAGTGCTAGAATGTCGGGGGGGCGTCGGGAGCAGTACTTC.

This clonotype was picked up many times. The V call is TRBV27, the J call TRBJ2-3; 16 positions agree with TRBD2. Germline V gene data show CDR1 as MNHEY and CDR2 as SMNVEV (reference sequence). V dropped 4 bases and J dropped 5; count of bases not matched to a gene: 6. The CDR3 consists of 17 residues. CDR3 nucleotide sequence: TGTGCCAGCAGTTCGGGACTAGCGGGGGGGCCGGAAGATACGCAGTATTTT. It encodes CASSSGLAGGPEDTQYF.

The gene calls are TRBV3-1 and TRBJ2-5; 13 nucleotides line up with TRBD2. The CDR3 consists of 15 residues. The V segment lost 4 bases and the J segment 3 bases; nucleotides outside the gene matches: 2. Per the germline V gene, CDR1 is LGHDT and CDR2 is YNNKEL (reference sequence). In DNA, the CDR3 is TGTGCCAGCAGCCTCGGACTAGCGGGGGAAGAGACCCAGTACTTC. Its protein is CASSLGLAGEETQYF.

This clonotype came up many times. The rearrangement links TRBV20-1 to TRBJ2-7; unclear D gene. This CDR3 is 13 amino acids long. CDR1 and CDR2 from the germline V gene are DFQATT and SNEGSKA (reference sequence). V was clipped by 3 bases and J by 9 bases, with 18 bases between them. The CDR3 region is CSASASRLAVQYF. The CDR3 DNA follows: TGCAGTGCTAGCGCGAGTAGGCTTGCGGTGCAGTACTTC.

The J gene is TRBJ2-5, the V gene TRBV13, with a possible D match to TRBD2 (5 bases). The CDR3 totals 13 residues. CDR1 and CDR2 (germline): PRHDT, FYEKMQ (reference sequence). Trimming pared 2 bases from V and 1 base from J, leaving 5 bases between. The CDR3 protein is CASSLRGQETQYF. DNA of the CDR3: TGTGCCAGCAGCTTACGGGGCCAAGAGACCCAGTACTTC.

This clonotype was recorded a few times. The chain carries TRBV21-1 and TRBJ2-7. TRBV21-1 is assigned pseudogene status. The CDR3 spans 11 residues. The CDR3 is CASSKIIKQYF. In nucleotides, the CDR3 is TGTGCCAGCAGCAAAATTATCAAGCAGTACTTC.

The chain links TRBV29-1 to TRBJ2-5; D not certain. Trimming stripped 2 bases from V and 5 bases from J, with 15 bases between. The CDR3 consists of 14 residues. CDR1 and CDR2 (germline): SQVTM, ANQGSEA. The CDR3 reads CSVELAEEWETQYF. DNA for the CDR3: TGCAGCGTTGAATTGGCCGAAGAGTGGGAGACCCAGTACTTC. Full variable domain (missing parts from reference TRBV29-1 and TRBJ2-5): SAVISQKPSRDICQRGTSLTIQCQVDSQVTMMFWYRQQPGQSLTLIATANQGSEATYESGFVIDKFPISRPNLTFSTLTVSNMSPEDSSIYLCSVELAEEWETQYFGPGTRLLVL.